This note documents a single TCR beta chain sequence. The sample contains more than one DNA sequence encoding this CDR3. The data were taken from a study of shared clonotypes between healthy human individuals. Generated by immunoSEQ multiplex PCR, the TCRdb table keeps only in-frame clones and is missing some. The sample has about 2.3 million clones, less than 95% seen once. Per the germline V gene, CDR1 is SGHRS and CDR2 is YFSETQ. The CDR3 covers 15 residues. V lost 0 bases and J lost 3, with 12 bases in between. The chain carries TRBV5-1 and TRBJ1-2, with a tentative D call TRBD1 (5 bases). This receptor was obtained from a young man in good health. Some clones in this sample may be carry-over from other donors' samples. Sequencing used naive CD4+ T cells from PBMCs. The subset is: CD45RA+ positively selected. The CDR3 spells CASSLGAGADYGYTF. For the CDR3, the DNA is TGCGCCAGCAGCTTGGGGGCTGGGGCAGACTATGGCTACACCTTC.